One and the same sample provided the 6 T cell receptor beta chains below, sequenced in a study of T cells in lung cancer brain metastases. TCRdb's table, derived via immunoSEQ multiplex PCR, lists solely in-frame clones and lacks some. Here the sample spans 5,000 to 6,500 clones, 80% to 90% being singletons. The sample consisted of tumor tissue from the primary lung tumor. The receptor source for this set is a man aged 70 or older with non-small cell lung cancer.

The chain is built from TRBV5-1 and TRBJ1-5; D unresolved. Looked up from germline, CDR1 is SGHRS and CDR2 is YFSETQ. This CDR3 has 13 amino acids. Trimming stripped 0 bases from V and 1 base from J, with 2 bases between. The CDR3 sequence: CASSLDSNQPQHF. The CDR3 DNA sequence: TGCGCCAGCAGCTTGGACAGCAATCAGCCCCAGCATTTT.

The genes are TRBV11-1 and TRBJ2-3; a weak D match, TRBD1 (6 bases). Germline values: CDR1 SGHAT, CDR2 FQDESV (reference sequence). The CDR3 has 14 amino acids. Trimming stripped 6 bases from V and 5 bases from J, with 15 bases between. The CDR3 region has the DNA TGTGCCAGCAGGCTGACAGGTGGGGGAGATACGCAGTATTTT. It encodes CASRLTGGGDTQYF.

The chain recombines TRBV6-1 with TRBJ2-7; no firm D call. CDR3 length: 11 amino acids. Germline values: CDR1 MNHNS, CDR2 SASEGT. V gave up 5 bases and J gave up 3 bases, with 5 bases separating them. CDR3 in amino acids: CASSPYYEQYF. The CDR3 bases are TGTGCCAGCAGTCCCTACTACGAGCAGTACTTC.

The chain carries TRBV5-1 and TRBJ2-3, with 8 bases identical to TRBD2. The trim removed 2 bases at V and 3 bases at J, leaving 5 bases unmatched. Germline CDR1 is SGHRS and CDR2 is YFSETQ. This CDR3 has 15 residues. This CDR3 is CASSFPLADTDTQYF. The CDR3 nucleotides are TGCGCCAGCAGCTTCCCACTAGCGGATACAGATACGCAGTATTTT.

The chain employs TRBV7-7 and TRBJ1-1; D may be TRBD1 (6 bases). Trimming took off 4 bases at V and 1 base at J, with 7 bases between the two ends. The germline CDR1 and CDR2 sequences are SSHAT and FNYEAQ (reference sequence). The length of the CDR3 is 13 residues. This chain's CDR3 is CASSSQGNTEAFF. The CDR3 nucleotides read TGTGCCAGCAGCTCACAGGGGAACACTGAAGCTTTCTTT.

V and J are TRBV6-1 and TRBJ1-3; D call uncertain. Trimming removed 1 base at V and 1 base at J, with 8 bases between. The CDR3 is made up of 15 amino acids. The germline V gene encodes CDR1 MNHNS and CDR2 SASEGT. For the CDR3, the DNA is TGTGCCAGCAGTGAAGAGGGAAGATCTGGAAACACCATATATTTT. Protein product: CASSEEGRSGNTIYF.